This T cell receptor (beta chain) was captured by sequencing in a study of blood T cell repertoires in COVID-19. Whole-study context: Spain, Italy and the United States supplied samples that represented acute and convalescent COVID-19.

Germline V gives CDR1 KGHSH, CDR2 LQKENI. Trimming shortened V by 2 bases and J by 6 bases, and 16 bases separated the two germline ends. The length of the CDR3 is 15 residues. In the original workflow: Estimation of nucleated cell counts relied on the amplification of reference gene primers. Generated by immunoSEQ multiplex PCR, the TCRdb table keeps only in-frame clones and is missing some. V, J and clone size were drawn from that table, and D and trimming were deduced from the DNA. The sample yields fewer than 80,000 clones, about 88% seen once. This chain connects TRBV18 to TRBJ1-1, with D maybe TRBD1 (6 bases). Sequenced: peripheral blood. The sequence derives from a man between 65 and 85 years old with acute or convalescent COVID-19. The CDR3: CASSPIETGLSEAFF. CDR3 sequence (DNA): TGTGCCAGCTCACCAATAGAGACAGGTCTCTCTGAAGCTTTCTTT.